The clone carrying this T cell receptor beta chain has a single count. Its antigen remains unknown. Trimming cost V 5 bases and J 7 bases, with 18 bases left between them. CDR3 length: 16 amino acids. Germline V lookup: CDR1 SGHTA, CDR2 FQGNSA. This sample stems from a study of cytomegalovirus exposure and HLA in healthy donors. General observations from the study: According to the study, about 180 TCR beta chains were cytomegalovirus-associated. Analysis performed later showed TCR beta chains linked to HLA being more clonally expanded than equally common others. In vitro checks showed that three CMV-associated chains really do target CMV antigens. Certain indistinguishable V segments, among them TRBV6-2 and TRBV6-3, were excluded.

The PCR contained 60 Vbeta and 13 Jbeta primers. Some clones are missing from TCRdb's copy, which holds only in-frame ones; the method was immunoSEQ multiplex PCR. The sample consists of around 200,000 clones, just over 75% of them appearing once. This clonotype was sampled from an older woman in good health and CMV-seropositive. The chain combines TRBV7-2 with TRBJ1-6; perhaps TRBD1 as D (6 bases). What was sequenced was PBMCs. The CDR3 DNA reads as TGTGCCAGCAGCCGGACCGGGACACGAGCCAATTCACCCCTCCACTTT. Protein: CASSRTGTRANSPLHF.